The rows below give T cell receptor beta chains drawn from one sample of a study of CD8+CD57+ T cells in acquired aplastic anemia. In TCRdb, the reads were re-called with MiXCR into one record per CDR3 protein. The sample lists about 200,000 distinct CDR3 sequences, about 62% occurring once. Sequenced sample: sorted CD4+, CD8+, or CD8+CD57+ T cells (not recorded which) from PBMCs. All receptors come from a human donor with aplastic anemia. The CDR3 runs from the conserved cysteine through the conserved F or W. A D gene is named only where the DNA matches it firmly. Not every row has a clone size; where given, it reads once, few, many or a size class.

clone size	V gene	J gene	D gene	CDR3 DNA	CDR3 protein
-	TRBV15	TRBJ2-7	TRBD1	TGTGCCACCCGGACAGGGACTTACGAGCAGTACTTC	CATRTGTYEQYF
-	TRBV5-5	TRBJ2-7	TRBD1	TGTGCCAGCAGCCCTGGGACAGGGAGAGACGAGCAGTACTTC	CASSPGTGRDEQYF
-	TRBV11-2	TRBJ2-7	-	TGTGCCAGCAGCCCATACGCGTCCCGCTCCTACGAGCAGTACTTC	CASSPYASRSYEQYF
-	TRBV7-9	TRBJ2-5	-	TGTGCCAGCAGCTTAGAGATGGGCTGGGGAGAGACCCAGTACTTC	CASSLEMGWGETQYF
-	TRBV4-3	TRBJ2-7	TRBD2	TGCGCCAGCAGCCAGATATCAGCGGGAGGGAACGAGCAGTACTTC	CASSQISAGGNEQYF
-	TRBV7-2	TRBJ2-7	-	TGTGCCAGCAGCATGGGATTTCCCTACGAGCAGTACTTC	CASSMGFPYEQYF
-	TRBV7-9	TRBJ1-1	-	TGTGCCAGCAGCTCGAGGGAGAGGGCTTTCTTT	CASSSRERAFF
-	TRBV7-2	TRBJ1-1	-	TGTGCCAGCAGCGCGAAACCGGAGACCGAAGCTTTCTTT	CASSAKPETEAFF
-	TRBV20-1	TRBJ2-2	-	TGCAGTGCTAGAGAAGCAGATACCGGGGAGCTGTTTTTT	CSAREADTGELFF
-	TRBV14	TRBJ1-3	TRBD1	TGTGCCAGCAGCCGAGACAGGGTTTCAGGAAACACCATATATTTT	CASSRDRVSGNTIYF
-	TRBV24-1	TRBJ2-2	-	TGTGCCACCAGTGATCGAGCGGGCTTGAACACCGGGGAGCTGTTTTTT	CATSDRAGLNTGELFF
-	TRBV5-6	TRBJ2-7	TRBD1	TGTGCCAGCAGGGACAGGGGGCGCCTCTACGAGCAGTACTTC	CASRDRGRLYEQYF
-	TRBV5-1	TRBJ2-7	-	TGCGCCAGCAGCTTGTCCCTAGTCCACGAGCAGTACTTC	CASSLSLVHEQYF
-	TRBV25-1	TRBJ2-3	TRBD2	TGTGCCAGCAGTGATGGACTAGCGGGATCCACAGATACGCAGTATTTT	CASSDGLAGSTDTQYF
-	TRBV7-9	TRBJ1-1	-	TGTGCCAGCAGTTCCTCTGGGTCCGAAGCTTTCTTT	CASSSSGSEAFF
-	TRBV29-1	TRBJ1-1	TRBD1	TGCAGCGTCGCAGGGGGCATGATGAACACTGAAGCTTTCTTT	CSVAGGMMNTEAFF
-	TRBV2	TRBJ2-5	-	TGTGCCAGCAGGAGGTCGAACGGGGGTCGGGAGACCCAGTACTTC	CASRRSNGGRETQYF
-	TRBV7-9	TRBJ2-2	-	TGTGCCAGCAGCCCTCCAGGGACAGGGGAGCTGTTTTTT	CASSPPGTGELFF
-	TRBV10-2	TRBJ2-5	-	TGCGCCACCAACGGTGGGTCGGGGACGGTCCAAGAGACCCAGTACTTC	CATNGGSGTVQETQYF
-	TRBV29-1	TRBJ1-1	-	TGCAGCGTCCGAGAGTTGAACACTGAAGCTTTCTTT	CSVRELNTEAFF
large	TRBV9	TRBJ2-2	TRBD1	TGTGCCAGCAGCGCCCGCCCTGTAAGGGACAGGGTAGCCACCGGGGAGCTGTTTTTT	CASSARPVRDRVATGELFF
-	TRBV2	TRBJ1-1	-	TGTGCCAGCAGGGAAAAGCATGGGAACACTGAAGCTTTCTTT	CASREKHGNTEAFF
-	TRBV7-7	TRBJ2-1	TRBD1	TGTGCTAGCAGCTTAGGTACAGGGGGTTTCAATGAGCAGTTCTTC	CASSLGTGGFNEQFF
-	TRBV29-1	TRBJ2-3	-	TGCAGCGTTGCGCGGGGGCCCACAGATACGCAGTATTTT	CSVARGPTDTQYF
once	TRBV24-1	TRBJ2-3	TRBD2	TGTGCCACCAGTGACAAACGACTAGCGACAGATACGCAGTATTTT	CATSDKRLATDTQYF
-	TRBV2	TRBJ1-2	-	TGTGCCAGCAGTGAAGCGCCAGGGAGTCCCTATGGCTACACCTTC	CASSEAPGSPYGYTF
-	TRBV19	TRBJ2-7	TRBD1	TGTGCCAGTAGTATCAGTGGGGACAGTTACTACGAGCAGTACTTC	CASSISGDSYYEQYF
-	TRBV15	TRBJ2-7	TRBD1	TGTGCCACCAGCAGCTCCAGGTCGGGACAGACAACCTTGGGAGAGCAGTACTTC	CATSSSRSGQTTLGEQYF
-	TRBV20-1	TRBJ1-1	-	TGCAGTGCCAGGAGGGGGGAGAACACTGAAGCTTTCTTT	CSARRGENTEAFF
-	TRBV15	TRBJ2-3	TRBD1	TGTGCCACCAGCAGAGCCGGGACAGCCAGCACAGATACGCAGTATTTT	CATSRAGTASTDTQYF
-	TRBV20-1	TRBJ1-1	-	TGCAGTGCTAGAGAGGGTAACAGAATGAACACTGAAGCTTTCTTT	CSAREGNRMNTEAFF
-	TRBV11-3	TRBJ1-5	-	TGTGCCAGCAGCGCAGGTGGGGTCCAGCCCCAGCATTTT	CASSAGGVQPQHF
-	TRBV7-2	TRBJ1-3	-	TGTGCCAGCAGCTTAGTATCTGGAAACACCATATATTTT	CASSLVSGNTIYF
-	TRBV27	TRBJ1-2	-	TGTGCCAGCAGTTCCTCGGGGGTCTATGACTACACCTTC	CASSSSGVYDYTF
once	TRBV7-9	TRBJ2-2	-	TGTGCCAGCAGACCAGACCTCGGGGAGCTGTTTTTT	CASRPDLGELFF
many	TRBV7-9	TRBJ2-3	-	TGTGCCAGCAGTCATCGGCCGACCTGGAGCACAGATACGCAGTATTTT	CASSHRPTWSTDTQYF
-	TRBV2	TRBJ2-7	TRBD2	TGTGCCAGCAGTGCGGGACTAGCAGTCAACGAGCAGTACTTC	CASSAGLAVNEQYF
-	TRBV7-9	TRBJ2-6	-	TGTGCCAGCAGCGCCAGGGGCTCTGGGGCCAACGTCCTGACTTTC	CASSARGSGANVLTF
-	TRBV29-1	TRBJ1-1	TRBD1	TGCAGCGTCGACAGGGAGGTAGAAGCTTTCTTT	CSVDREVEAFF
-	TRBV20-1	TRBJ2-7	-	TGCAGTGCTAGAGGTGGTAGCTATGACGAGCAGTACTTC	CSARGGSYDEQYF
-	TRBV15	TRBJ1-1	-	TGTGCCACCAGCAGAGATACCGGAGGGTCCACTGAAGCTTTCTTT	CATSRDTGGSTEAFF
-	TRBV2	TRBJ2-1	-	TGTGCCAGCGTAATTGACTTTCAGAAGTCCTACAATGAGCAGTTCTTC	CASVIDFQKSYNEQFF
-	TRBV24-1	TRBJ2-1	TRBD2	TGTGCCACCACGGGAGGGGAGTACAATGAGCAGTTCTTC	CATTGGEYNEQFF
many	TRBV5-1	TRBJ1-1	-	TGCGCCAGCAGCGGCGAGTCTGAAGCTTTCTTT	CASSGESEAFF
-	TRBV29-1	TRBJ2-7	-	TGCAGCGTAATCGGACCGGGAGAGCAGTACTTC	CSVIGPGEQYF
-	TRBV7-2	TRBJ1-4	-	TGCGCCAGCAGCCAAGGGACCATAGAAAAACTGTTTTTT	CASSQGTIEKLFF
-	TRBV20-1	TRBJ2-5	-	TGCAGTGCTAGAAAGGCAGCTTCTTACCAAGAGACCCAGTACTTC	CSARKAASYQETQYF
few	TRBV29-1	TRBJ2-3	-	TGCAGCGTTAGGACAGTCGTGGTGGGCACAGATACGCAGTATTTT	CSVRTVVVGTDTQYF
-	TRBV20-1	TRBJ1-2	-	TGCAGTGCTTCTACCCCGGAGGTATCGGGCTATGGCTACACCTTC	CSASTPEVSGYGYTF
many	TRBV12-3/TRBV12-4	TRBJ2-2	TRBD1	TGTGCCAGCAGCCCCGGACAGGGGGCAGCCGGGGAGCTGTTTTTT	CASSPGQGAAGELFF
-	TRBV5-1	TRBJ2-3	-	TGCGCCAGCAGCTTGAGTATCCAAGATACGCAGTATTTT	CASSLSIQDTQYF
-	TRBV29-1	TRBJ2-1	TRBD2	TGCAGCGATACGACTAGCCACAATGAGCAGTTCTTC	CSDTTSHNEQFF
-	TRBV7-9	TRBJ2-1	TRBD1	TGTGCCAGCAGCACCGGACAGGGGGCTTACAATGAGCAGTTCTTC	CASSTGQGAYNEQFF
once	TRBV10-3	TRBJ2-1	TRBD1	TGTGCCATCAGGGACCCGGGACAGGGGTTGAATGAGCAGTTCTTC	CAIRDPGQGLNEQFF
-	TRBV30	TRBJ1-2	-	TGTGCCTGGAGTGCCGGACTTTATGGCTACACCTTC	CAWSAGLYGYTF
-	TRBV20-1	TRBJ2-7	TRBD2	TGCAGCTCGGGAGCGGGGACCCCATACGAGCAGTACTTC	CSSGAGTPYEQYF
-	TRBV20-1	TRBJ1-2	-	TGCAGTGCGATAACACAGGGCGACTATGGCTACACCTTC	CSAITQGDYGYTF
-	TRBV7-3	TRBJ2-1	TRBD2	TGCGCCAGCAGCTTAGGTACTAGCGATTACAATGAGCAGCTCTTC	CASSLGTSDYNEQLF